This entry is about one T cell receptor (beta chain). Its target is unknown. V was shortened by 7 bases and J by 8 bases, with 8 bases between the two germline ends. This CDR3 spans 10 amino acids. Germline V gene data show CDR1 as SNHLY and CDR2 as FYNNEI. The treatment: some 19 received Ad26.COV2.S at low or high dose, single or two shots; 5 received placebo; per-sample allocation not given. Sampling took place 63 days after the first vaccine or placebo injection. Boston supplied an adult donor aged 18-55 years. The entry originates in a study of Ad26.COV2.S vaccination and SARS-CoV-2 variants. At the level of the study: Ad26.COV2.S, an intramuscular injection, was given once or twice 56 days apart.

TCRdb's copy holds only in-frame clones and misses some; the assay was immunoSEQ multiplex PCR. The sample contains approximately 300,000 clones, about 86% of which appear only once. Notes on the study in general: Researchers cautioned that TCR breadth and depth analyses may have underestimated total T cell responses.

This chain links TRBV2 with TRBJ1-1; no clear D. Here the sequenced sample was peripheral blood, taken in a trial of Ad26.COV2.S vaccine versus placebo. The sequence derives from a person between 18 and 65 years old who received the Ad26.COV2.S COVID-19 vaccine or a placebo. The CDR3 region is CASTVGEAFF. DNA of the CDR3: TGTGCCAGCACTGTGGGAGAAGCTTTCTTT.